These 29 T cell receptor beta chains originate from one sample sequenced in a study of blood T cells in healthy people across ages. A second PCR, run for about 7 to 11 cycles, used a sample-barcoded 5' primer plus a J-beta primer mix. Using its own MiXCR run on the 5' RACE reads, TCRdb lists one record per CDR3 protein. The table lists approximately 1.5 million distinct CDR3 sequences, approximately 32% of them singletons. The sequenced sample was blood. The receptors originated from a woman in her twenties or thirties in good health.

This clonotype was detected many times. The CDR3 nucleotides read TGCGCCAGCAGCCCCACCCTACAGGGCCGCTACGAGCAGTACTTC. It translates to CASSPTLQGRYEQYF. The chain links TRBV4-1 to TRBJ2-7, with D maybe TRBD1 (6 bases). Germline V gives CDR1 MGHRA, CDR2 YSYEKL. Trimming took off 4 bases at V and 3 bases at J, with 16 bases between the two ends. The CDR3 is 15 residues long.

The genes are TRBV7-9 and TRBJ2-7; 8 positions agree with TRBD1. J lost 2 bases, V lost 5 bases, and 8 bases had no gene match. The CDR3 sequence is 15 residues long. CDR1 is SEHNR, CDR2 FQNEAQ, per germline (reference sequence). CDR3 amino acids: CASSPPTGVPYEQYF. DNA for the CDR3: TGTGCCAGCAGCCCCCCGACAGGGGTTCCCTACGAGCAGTACTTC.

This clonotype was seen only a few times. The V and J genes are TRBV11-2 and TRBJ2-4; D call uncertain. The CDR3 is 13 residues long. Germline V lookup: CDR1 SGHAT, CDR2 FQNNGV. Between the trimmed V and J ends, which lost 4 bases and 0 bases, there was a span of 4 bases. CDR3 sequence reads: CASSSIAKNIQYF. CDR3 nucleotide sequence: TGTGCCAGCAGCTCAATAGCCAAAAACATTCAGTACTTC.

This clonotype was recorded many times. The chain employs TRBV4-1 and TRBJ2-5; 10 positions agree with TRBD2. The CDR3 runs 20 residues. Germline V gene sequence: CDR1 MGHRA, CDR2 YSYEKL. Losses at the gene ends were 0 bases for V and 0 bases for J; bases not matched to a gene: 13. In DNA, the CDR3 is TGCGCCAGCAGCCAAGATTGGTTAGCGGGGGGATCTAGGTACCAAGAGACCCAGTACTTC. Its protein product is CASSQDWLAGGSRYQETQYF.

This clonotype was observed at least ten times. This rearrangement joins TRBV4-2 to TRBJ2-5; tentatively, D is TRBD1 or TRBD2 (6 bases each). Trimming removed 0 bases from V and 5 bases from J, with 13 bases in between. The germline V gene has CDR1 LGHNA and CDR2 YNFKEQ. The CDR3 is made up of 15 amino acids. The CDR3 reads CASSQESGGRETQYF. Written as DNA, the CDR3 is TGTGCCAGCAGCCAAGAGTCCGGGGGCCGGGAGACCCAGTACTTC.

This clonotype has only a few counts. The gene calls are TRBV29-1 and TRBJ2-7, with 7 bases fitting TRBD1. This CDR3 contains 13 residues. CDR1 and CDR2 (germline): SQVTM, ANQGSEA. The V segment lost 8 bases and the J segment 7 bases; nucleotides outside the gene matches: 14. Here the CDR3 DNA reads TGCAGCACCCGACAGGGTATTTCGGGGGAGCAGTACTTC. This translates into CSTRQGISGEQYF.

The CDR3 loop is CSASAGGVYEQYF. Here the CDR3 DNA reads TGCAGTGCTAGTGCGGGAGGAGTATACGAGCAGTACTTC. The chain links TRBV20-1 to TRBJ2-7, with 8 nucleotides matching TRBD2. The CDR3 spans 13 residues. Germline CDR1 and CDR2: DFQATT and SNEGSKA (reference sequence). Unmatched junction bases numbered 5, after V lost 3 bases and J lost 4 bases.

The CDR3 reads CASRAGQGPEQYF. DNA for the CDR3: TGTGCCAGCAGGGCGGGACAGGGCCCCGAGCAGTACTTC. V usage is TRBV27 and J usage is TRBJ2-1, with 9 bases matching TRBD1. The J call could be wrong; TRBJ2-7 is a better fit for the DNA end. The CDR3 spans 13 residues. From germline, CDR1 is MNHEY and CDR2 SMNVEV (reference sequence).

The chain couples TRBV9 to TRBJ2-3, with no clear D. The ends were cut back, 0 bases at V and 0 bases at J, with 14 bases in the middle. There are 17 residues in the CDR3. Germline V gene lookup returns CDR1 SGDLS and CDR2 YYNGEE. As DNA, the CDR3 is TGTGCCAGCAGCGTAGACTTACTTGGGTCTAGCACAGATACGCAGTATTTT. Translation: CASSVDLLGSSTDTQYF.

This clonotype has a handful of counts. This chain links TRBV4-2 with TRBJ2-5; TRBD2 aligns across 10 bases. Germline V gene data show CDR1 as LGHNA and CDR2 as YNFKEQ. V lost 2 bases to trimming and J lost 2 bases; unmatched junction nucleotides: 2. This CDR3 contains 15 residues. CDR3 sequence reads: CASSQKRGGQETQYF. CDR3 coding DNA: TGTGCCAGCAGCCAAAAGCGGGGGGGACAAGAGACCCAGTACTTC.

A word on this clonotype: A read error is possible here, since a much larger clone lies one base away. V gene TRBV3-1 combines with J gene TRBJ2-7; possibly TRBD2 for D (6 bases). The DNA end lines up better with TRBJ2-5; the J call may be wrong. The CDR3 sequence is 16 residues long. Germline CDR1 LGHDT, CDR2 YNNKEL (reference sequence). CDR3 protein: CANSQDGRGRGETQYF. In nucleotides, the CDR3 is TGTGCCAACAGCCAAGACGGGCGGGGCAGAGGGGAGACCCAGTACTTC.

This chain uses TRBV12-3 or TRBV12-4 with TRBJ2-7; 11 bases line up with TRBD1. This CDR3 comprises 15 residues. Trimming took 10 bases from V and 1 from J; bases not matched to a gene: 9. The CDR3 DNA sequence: TGTGCCAACAGGTACCGGGACAGGGGGTCCTACGAGCAGTACTTC. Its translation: CANRYRDRGSYEQYF.

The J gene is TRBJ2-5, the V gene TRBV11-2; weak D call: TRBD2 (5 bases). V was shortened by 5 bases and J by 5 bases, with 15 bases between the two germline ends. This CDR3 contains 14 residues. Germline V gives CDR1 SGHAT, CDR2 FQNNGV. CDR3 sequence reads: CASSPLVRAETQYF. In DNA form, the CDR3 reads TGTGCCAGCAGCCCACTAGTTCGGGCTGAGACCCAGTACTTC.

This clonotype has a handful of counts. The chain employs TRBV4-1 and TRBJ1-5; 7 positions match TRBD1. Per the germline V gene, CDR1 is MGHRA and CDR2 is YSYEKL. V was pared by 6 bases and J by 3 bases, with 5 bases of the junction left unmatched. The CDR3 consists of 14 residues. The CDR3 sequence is CASSQGGINQPQHF. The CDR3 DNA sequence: TGCGCCAGCAGTCAGGGGGGGATCAATCAGCCCCAGCATTTT.

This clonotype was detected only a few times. The CDR3 DNA is TGTGCCAGCAGCCAAGGCTCTAGCGGCACAGATACGCAGTATTTT. Amino acids: CASSQGSSGTDTQYF. The J gene is TRBJ2-3, the V gene TRBV3-1, with a tentative D call TRBD2 (6 bases). In germline, CDR1 is LGHDT, CDR2 YNNKEL (reference sequence). Between the trimmed V and J ends, which lost 1 base and 1 base, there was a span of 9 bases. The CDR3 contains 15 residues.

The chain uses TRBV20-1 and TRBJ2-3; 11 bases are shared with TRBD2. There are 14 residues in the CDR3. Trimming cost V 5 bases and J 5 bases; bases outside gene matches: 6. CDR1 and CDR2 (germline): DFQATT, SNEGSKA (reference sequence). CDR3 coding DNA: TGCAGTGCTTATAGCGGGGGGGAGGGAGATACGCAGTATTTT. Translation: CSAYSGGEGDTQYF.

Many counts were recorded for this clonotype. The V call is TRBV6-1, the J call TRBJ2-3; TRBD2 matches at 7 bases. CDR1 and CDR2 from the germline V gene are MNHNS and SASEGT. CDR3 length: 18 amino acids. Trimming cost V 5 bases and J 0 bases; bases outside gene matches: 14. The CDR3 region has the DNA TGTGCCAGCAGTCCCGTACGGACGGGCGGGGGAAGCACAGATACGCAGTATTTT. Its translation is CASSPVRTGGGSTDTQYF.

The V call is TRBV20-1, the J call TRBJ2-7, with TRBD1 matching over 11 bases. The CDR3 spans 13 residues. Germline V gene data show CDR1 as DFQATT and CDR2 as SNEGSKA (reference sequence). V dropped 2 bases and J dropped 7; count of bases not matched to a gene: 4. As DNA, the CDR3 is TGCAGTGCTAGAAGGACAGGGGGCAGTGAGCAGTACTTC. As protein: CSARRTGGSEQYF.

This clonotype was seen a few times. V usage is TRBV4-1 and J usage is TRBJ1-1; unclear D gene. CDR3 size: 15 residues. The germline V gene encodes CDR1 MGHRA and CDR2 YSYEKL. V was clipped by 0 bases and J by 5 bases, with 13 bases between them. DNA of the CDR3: TGCGCCAGCAGCCAAGATTACCAGAGTTGGACTGAAGCTTTCTTT. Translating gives CASSQDYQSWTEAFF.

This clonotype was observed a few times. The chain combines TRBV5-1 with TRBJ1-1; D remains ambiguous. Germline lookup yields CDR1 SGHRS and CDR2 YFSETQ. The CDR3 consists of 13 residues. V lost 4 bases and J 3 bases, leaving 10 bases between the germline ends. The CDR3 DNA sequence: TGCGCCAGCAGCCCAGAGCGGGACACTGAAGCTTTCTTT. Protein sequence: CASSPERDTEAFF.

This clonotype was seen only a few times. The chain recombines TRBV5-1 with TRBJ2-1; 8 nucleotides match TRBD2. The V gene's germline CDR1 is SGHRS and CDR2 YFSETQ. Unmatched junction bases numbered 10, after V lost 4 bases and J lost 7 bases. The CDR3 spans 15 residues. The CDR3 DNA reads TGCGCCAGCAGCCCTGGAGGGCCGGGGGGGAATGAGCAGTTCTTC. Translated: CASSPGGPGGNEQFF.

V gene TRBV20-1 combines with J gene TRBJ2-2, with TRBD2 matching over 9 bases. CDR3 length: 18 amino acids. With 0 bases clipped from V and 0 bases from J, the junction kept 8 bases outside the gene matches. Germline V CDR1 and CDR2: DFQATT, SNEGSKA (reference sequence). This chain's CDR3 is CSARETAGGSANTGELFF. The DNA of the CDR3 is TGCAGTGCTAGAGAGACCGCGGGGGGGAGCGCGAACACCGGGGAGCTGTTTTTT.

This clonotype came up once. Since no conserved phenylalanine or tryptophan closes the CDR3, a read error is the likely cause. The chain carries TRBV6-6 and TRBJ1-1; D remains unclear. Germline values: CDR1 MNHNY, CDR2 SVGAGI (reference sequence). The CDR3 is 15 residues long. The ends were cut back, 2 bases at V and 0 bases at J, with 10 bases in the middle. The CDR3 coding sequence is TGTGCCAGCAGTTACACGGGGAGCGTGAACACTGAAGCTTTCTTG. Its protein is CASSYTGSVNTEAFL.

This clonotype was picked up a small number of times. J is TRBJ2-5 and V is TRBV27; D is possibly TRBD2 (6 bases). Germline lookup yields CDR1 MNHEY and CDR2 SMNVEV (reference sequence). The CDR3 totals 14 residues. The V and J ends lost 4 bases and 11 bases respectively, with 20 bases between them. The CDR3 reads CASSSPTAGREQYF. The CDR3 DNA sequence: TGTGCCAGCAGTTCCCCGACAGCGGGTAGGGAGCAGTACTTC.

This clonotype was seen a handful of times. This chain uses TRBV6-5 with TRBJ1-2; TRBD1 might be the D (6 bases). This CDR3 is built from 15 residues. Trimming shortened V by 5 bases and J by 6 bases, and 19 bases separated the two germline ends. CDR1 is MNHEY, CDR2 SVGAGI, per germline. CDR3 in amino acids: CASSGGQLAPDGYTF. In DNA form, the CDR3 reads TGTGCCAGCAGTGGAGGACAGTTAGCCCCGGATGGCTACACCTTC.

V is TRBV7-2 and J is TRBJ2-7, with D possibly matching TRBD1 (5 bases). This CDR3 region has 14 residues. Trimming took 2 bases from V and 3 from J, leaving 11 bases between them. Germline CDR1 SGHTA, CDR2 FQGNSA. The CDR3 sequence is CASSLPDRNYEQYF. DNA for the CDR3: TGTGCCAGCAGCTTACCCGACAGAAACTACGAGCAGTACTTC.

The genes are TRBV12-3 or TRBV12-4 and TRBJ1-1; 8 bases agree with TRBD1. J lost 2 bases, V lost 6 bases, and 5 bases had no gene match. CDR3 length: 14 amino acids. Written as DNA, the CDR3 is TGTGCCAGCAGCCGGACAGGGTATAACACTGAAGCTTTCTTT. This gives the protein CASSRTGYNTEAFF.

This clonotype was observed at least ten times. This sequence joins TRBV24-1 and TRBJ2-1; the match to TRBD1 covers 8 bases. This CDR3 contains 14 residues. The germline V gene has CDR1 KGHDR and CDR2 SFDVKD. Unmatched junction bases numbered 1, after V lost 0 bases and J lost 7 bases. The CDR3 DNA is TGTGCCACCAGTGATTTGAGACAGGGGAATGAGCAGTTCTTC. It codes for CATSDLRQGNEQFF.

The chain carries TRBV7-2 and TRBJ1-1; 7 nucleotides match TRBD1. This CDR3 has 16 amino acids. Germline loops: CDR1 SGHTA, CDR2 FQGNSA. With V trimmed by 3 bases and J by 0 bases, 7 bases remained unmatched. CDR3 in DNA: TGTGCCAGCAGCTTCACAGGGGAGTGGTTGAACACTGAAGCTTTCTTT. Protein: CASSFTGEWLNTEAFF. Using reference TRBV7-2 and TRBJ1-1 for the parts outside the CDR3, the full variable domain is GAGVSQSPSNKVTEKGKDVELRCDPISGHTALYWYRQSLGQGLEFLIYFQGNSAPDKSGLPSDRFSAERTGGSVSTLTIQRTQQEDSAVYLCASSFTGEWLNTEAFFGQGTRLTVV.